This T cell receptor beta chain was obtained from a study of human T cells and chemical hapten exposure. Overall study: Patients, mostly women, had alopecia areata, alopecia totalis or alopecia universalis.

Within the library, unique molecular identifiers were attached to each individual cDNA molecule. TCRdb processed the RACE reads anew with MiXCR; each CDR3 protein has one entry. This table holds some 91,000 distinct CDR3 sequences, about an eighth found once. Time point reported: patch test 1, 2 weeks after DPC sensitization. Treatment denoted: therapeutic diphenylcyclopropenone sensitization with weekly scalp DPC. Broader study findings: Sensitizing with DPC caused no change in TCRs above 1 in 1000 frequency. Significantly greater numbers of large CDR3 similarity clusters came from expanded TCRs than from controls.

Comment on this clonotype: Its specificity is not known.

This clonotype originated in a woman between 40 and 50 years old with alopecia areata. Some clones in this sample may be carry-over from other donors' samples. Sequencing used whole blood, obtained in connection with sensitization to the hapten diphenylcyclopropenone (DPC).

In nucleotides, the CDR3 is TGTGCCAGCAGTGGAGAGGCTAGCGGGCCACCCTACGAGCAGTACTTC. Translated, it gives CASSGEASGPPYEQYF. V is TRBV27 and J is TRBJ2-7, with 8 bases lining up with TRBD2. Unmatched junction bases numbered 11, after V lost 5 bases and J lost 2 bases. The CDR3 has 16 amino acids. Germline CDR1 is MNHEY and CDR2 is SMNVEV (reference sequence).